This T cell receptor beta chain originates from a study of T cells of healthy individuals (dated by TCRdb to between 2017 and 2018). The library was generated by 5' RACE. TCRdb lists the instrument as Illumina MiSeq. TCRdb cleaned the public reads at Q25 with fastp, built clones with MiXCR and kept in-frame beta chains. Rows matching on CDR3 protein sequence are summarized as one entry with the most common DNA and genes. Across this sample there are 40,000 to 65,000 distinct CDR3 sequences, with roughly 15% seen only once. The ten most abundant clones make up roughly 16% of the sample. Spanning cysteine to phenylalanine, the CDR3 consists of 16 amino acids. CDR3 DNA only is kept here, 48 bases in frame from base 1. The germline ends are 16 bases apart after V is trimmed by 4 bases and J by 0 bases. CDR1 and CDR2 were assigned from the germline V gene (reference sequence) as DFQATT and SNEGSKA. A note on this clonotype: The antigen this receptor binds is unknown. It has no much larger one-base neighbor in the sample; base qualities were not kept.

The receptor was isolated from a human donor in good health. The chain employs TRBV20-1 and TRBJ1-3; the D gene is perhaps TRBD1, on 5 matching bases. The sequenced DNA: TGCAGTGCTAATAAGGGACCGGCAATCTCTGGAAACACCATATATTTT. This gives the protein CSANKGPAISGNTIYF.